This TCR beta chain was observed in a study of blood T cell repertoires in COVID-19. TCRdb keeps only in-frame clones here, not all; method: immunoSEQ multiplex PCR. The sample lists some 240,000 clones, 75% to 85% occurring once. Germline values: CDR1 SNHLY, CDR2 FYNNEI. This CDR3 is 15 amino acids long. The ends lost 5 bases at V and 2 bases at J; junction bases unmatched: 4. The chain combines TRBV2 with TRBJ2-1, with 9 bases aligning to TRBD2. The material sequenced was peripheral blood. The receptor was derived from a woman in her 70s with COVID-19, enrolled during active disease. CDR3 sequence reads: CASSSGTSPYNEQFF. The CDR3 DNA is TGTGCCAGCAGTTCCGGGACTAGCCCCTACAATGAGCAGTTCTTC. The full variable domain, with the rest looked up from reference TRBV2 and TRBJ2-1, is EPEVTQTPSHQVTQMGQEVILRCVPISNHLYFYWYRQILGQKVEFLVSFYNNEISEKSEIFDDQFSVERPDGSNFTLKIRSTKLEDSAMYFCASSSGTSPYNEQFFGPGTRLTVL.